These T cell receptor beta chains were read from a single sample in a study of shared clonotypes between healthy human individuals. Assay used: immunoSEQ multiplex PCR; TCRdb lists only in-frame clones, some missing. Of around 600,000 clones in the sample, 85% to 95% were seen once. The sample comprised naive CD8+ T cells sorted from blood. The receptor set was obtained from a woman aged 30 to 39 in good health. The CDR3 runs from the conserved cysteine through the conserved F or W. A D gene is named only where the DNA matches it firmly. Clone size is shown for a subset of rows, as once, few, many or a class of expanded clone.

v_gene: TRBV2
d_gene: -
abundance: -
j_gene: TRBJ2-7
CDR3nt: TGTGCCAGCGTAGGCTACGAGCAGTACTTC
CDR3aa: CASVGYEQYF

v_gene: TRBV5-6
d_gene: TRBD2
abundance: -
j_gene: TRBJ2-3
CDR3nt: TGTGCCAGCAGCTCAGTTCCGGGACTAGCGGGAGCAGATACGCAGTATTTT
CDR3aa: CASSSVPGLAGADTQYF

v_gene: TRBV5-1
d_gene: TRBD2
abundance: -
j_gene: TRBJ2-7
CDR3nt: TGCGCCAGCAGCTTTAGTGCTAGCGGGACCCACGAGCAGTACTTC
CDR3aa: CASSFSASGTHEQYF

v_gene: TRBV19
d_gene: TRBD2
abundance: -
j_gene: TRBJ2-7
CDR3nt: TGTGCCAGTAGCACTCGTACTAGCGCGGTCTACGAGCAGTACTTC
CDR3aa: CASSTRTSAVYEQYF

v_gene: TRBV7-8
d_gene: TRBD1
abundance: -
j_gene: TRBJ1-3
CDR3nt: TGTGCCAGCAGCTTAGGTCGGACAGGGGGAAACACCATATATTTT
CDR3aa: CASSLGRTGGNTIYF

v_gene: TRBV4-1
d_gene: -
abundance: -
j_gene: TRBJ2-7
CDR3nt: TGCGCCAGCAGCCAAGTTGGCGGAAACGAGCAGTACTTC
CDR3aa: CASSQVGGNEQYF

v_gene: TRBV10-3
d_gene: -
abundance: once
j_gene: TRBJ2-3
CDR3nt: TGTGCCCTCGGACAGTCCACAGATACGCAGTATTTT
CDR3aa: CALGQSTDTQYF

v_gene: TRBV19
d_gene: -
abundance: -
j_gene: TRBJ2-7
CDR3nt: TGTGCCAGTAGTGCCGCCGAGCGCGGCTACGAGCAGTACTTC
CDR3aa: CASSAAERGYEQYF

v_gene: TRBV4-1
d_gene: -
abundance: -
j_gene: TRBJ2-3
CDR3nt: TGCGCCAGCAGCCAATCAGATACGCAGTATTTT
CDR3aa: CASSQSDTQYF

v_gene: TRBV11-2
d_gene: -
abundance: -
j_gene: TRBJ2-1
CDR3nt: TGTGCCAGCGGATTCCAACGGGAGCTCTATGAGCAGTTCTTC
CDR3aa: CASGFQRELYEQFF

v_gene: TRBV28
d_gene: -
abundance: -
j_gene: TRBJ2-7
CDR3nt: TGTGCCAGCAGTTATCCCGGGACTGGAGCCTACGAGCAGTACTTC
CDR3aa: CASSYPGTGAYEQYF

v_gene: TRBV27
d_gene: -
abundance: -
j_gene: TRBJ2-7
CDR3nt: TGTGCCAGCAGTTTTTCAGAGCACTACGAGCAGTACTTC
CDR3aa: CASSFSEHYEQYF

v_gene: TRBV27
d_gene: TRBD2
abundance: -
j_gene: TRBJ2-1
CDR3nt: TGTGCCAGCAGTCCGGTGCGGGGGTACAATGAGCAGTTCTTC
CDR3aa: CASSPVRGYNEQFF

v_gene: TRBV27
d_gene: -
abundance: -
j_gene: TRBJ2-2
CDR3nt: TGTGCCAGCAGGCCGGGACAAAACACCGGGGAGCTGTTTTTT
CDR3aa: CASRPGQNTGELFF

v_gene: TRBV6-1
d_gene: -
abundance: -
j_gene: TRBJ2-7
CDR3nt: TGTGCCAGCAGTGAACTCGGCTCCTACGAGCAGTACTTC
CDR3aa: CASSELGSYEQYF

v_gene: TRBV7-2
d_gene: TRBD2
abundance: -
j_gene: TRBJ2-7
CDR3nt: TGTGCCAGCAGCCCTCTGCGTCTAGCGGGACGCTACGAGCAGTACTTC
CDR3aa: CASSPLRLAGRYEQYF

v_gene: TRBV2
d_gene: -
abundance: -
j_gene: TRBJ1-1
CDR3nt: TGTGCCAGCAGTGGGGGGTTCGGGGGTAACAATGAAGCTTTCTTT
CDR3aa: CASSGGFGGNNEAFF

v_gene: TRBV7-9
d_gene: TRBD1
abundance: -
j_gene: TRBJ2-7
CDR3nt: TGTGCCAGCAGCTCTGGTATAACCGGGACAGCTTACGAGCAGTACTTC
CDR3aa: CASSSGITGTAYEQYF

v_gene: TRBV27
d_gene: TRBD1
abundance: -
j_gene: TRBJ2-1
CDR3nt: TGTGCCAGCAGAAAAACCGGGACAGGGGGCTGGAATGAGCAGTTCTTC
CDR3aa: CASRKTGTGGWNEQFF

v_gene: TRBV11-1
d_gene: TRBD2
abundance: -
j_gene: TRBJ2-7
CDR3nt: TGTGCCAGCAGCTTAGAGGCTAGCGGGTACTACGAGCAGTACTTC
CDR3aa: CASSLEASGYYEQYF

v_gene: TRBV6-4
d_gene: -
abundance: -
j_gene: TRBJ1-2
CDR3nt: TGTACCCTCCCTTCAGGGAAGAACTATGGCTACACCTTC
CDR3aa: CTLPSGKNYGYTF

v_gene: TRBV28
d_gene: -
abundance: -
j_gene: TRBJ1-5
CDR3nt: TGTGCCAGCAGTTATTACGATAGCAATCAGCCCCAGCATTTT
CDR3aa: CASSYYDSNQPQHF

v_gene: TRBV19
d_gene: TRBD2
abundance: -
j_gene: TRBJ2-7
CDR3nt: TGTGCCAGTAGTACCAGCGGGAGGGGATACGAGCAGTACTTC
CDR3aa: CASSTSGRGYEQYF

v_gene: TRBV29-1
d_gene: -
abundance: -
j_gene: TRBJ2-7
CDR3nt: TGCAGCGTTGAATTGGCCGGGGGATTACGCTCCTACGAGCAGTACTTC
CDR3aa: CSVELAGGLRSYEQYF

v_gene: TRBV28
d_gene: TRBD1
abundance: -
j_gene: TRBJ2-5
CDR3nt: TGTGCCAGCAGTTTAAGGTTCTTGGACAGGGTTTCGTATGGGAACCAAGAGACCCAGTACTTC
CDR3aa: CASSLRFLDRVSYGNQETQYF

v_gene: TRBV5-1
d_gene: TRBD1
abundance: -
j_gene: TRBJ2-7
CDR3nt: TGCGCCAGCAGCGAAGGGACAGGGGTGGACTACGAGCAGTACTTC
CDR3aa: CASSEGTGVDYEQYF